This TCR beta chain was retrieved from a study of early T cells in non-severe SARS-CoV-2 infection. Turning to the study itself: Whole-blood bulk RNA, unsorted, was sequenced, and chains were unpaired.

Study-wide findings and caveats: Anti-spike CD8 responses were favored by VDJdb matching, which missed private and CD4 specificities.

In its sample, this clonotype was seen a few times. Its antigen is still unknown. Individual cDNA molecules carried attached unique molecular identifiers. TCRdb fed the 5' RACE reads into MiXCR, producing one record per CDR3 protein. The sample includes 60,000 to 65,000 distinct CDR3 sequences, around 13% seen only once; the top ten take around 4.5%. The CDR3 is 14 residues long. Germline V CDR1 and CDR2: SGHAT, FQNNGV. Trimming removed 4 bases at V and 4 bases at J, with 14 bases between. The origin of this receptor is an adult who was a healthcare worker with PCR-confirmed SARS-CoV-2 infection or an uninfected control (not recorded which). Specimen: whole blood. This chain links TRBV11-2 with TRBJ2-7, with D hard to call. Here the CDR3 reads CASSSHLQDYEQYF. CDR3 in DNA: TGTGCCAGCAGCTCTCATCTGCAAGATTACGAGCAGTACTTC. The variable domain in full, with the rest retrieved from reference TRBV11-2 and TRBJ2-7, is EAGVAQSPRYKIIEKRQSVAFWCNPISGHATLYWYQQILGQGPKLLIQFQNNGVVDDSQLPKDRFSAERLKGVDSTLKIQPAKLEDSAVYLCASSSHLQDYEQYFGPGTRLTVT.